The entry that follows covers one TCR beta chain sequence. Antigen unknown. This record comes from a study of T cell responses to AZD1222 COVID-19 vaccine. Points from the study as a whole: Among AZD1222 vaccinees, only five or six were seropositive at baseline. Repertoire samples came only from after the peak T cell response. Spike-wide coverage was observed for vaccine-associated CD4 TCRs, with dominant responses at 160-218 and 743-854. Possibly, clonal diversity was underestimated; donors were largely white British and included more females.

Sequencing used immunoSEQ multiplex PCR; TCRdb keeps in-frame clones, though not all of them. The sample holds 200,000 to 250,000 clones, roughly 91% seen once. V gave up 6 bases and J gave up 2 bases, with 17 bases separating them. The CDR3 runs 16 residues. Germline V gene data show CDR1 as LNHDA and CDR2 as SQIVND (reference sequence). The chain combines TRBV19 with TRBJ1-5; perhaps TRBD1 as D (5 bases). This TCR came from an adult in good health. Sequencing was performed on peripheral blood, taken on day 0 of MenACWY control vaccination. The CDR3 protein is CASRLQGGLRNQPQHF. The CDR3 DNA reads TGTGCCAGTAGGTTGCAGGGAGGGCTTCGCAATCAGCCCCAGCATTTT.